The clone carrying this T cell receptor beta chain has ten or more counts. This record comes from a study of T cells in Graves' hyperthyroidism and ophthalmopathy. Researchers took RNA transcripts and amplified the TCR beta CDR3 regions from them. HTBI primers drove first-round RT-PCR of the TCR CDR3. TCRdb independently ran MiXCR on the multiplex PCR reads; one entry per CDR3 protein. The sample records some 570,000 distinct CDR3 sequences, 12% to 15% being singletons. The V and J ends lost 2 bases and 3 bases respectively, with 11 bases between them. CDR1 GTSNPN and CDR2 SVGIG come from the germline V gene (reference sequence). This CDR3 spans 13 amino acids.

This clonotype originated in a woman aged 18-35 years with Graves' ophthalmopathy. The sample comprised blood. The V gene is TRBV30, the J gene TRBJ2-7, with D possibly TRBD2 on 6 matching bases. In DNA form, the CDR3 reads TGTGCCTGGAGTCTAGGAGGGATCTACGAGCAGTACTTC. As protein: CAWSLGGIYEQYF. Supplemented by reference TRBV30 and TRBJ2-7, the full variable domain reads SQTIHQWPATLVQPVGSPLSLECTVEGTSNPNLYWYRQAAGRGLQLLFYSVGIGQISSEVPQNLSASRPQDRQFILSSKKLLLSDSGFYLCAWSLGGIYEQYFGPGTRLTVT.